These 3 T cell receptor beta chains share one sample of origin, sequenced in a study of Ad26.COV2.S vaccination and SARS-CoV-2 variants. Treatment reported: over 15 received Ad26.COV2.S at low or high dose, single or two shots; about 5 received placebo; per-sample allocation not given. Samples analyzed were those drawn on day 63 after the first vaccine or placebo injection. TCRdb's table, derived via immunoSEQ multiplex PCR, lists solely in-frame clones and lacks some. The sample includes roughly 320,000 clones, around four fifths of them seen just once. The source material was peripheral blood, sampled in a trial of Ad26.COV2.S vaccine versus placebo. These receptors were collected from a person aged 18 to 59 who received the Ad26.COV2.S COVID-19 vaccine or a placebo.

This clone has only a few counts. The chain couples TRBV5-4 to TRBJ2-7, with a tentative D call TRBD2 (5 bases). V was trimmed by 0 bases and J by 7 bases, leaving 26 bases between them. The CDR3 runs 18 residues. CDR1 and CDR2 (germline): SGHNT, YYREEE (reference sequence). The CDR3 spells CASSLAGGRSPDRSEQYF. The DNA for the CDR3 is TGTGCCAGCAGCTTGGCCGGTGGGAGATCACCCGACCGTAGTGAGCAGTACTTC. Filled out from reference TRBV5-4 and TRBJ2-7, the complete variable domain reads ETGVTQSPTHLIKTRGQQVTLRCSSQSGHNTVSWYQQALGQGPQFIFQYYREEENGRGNFPPRFSGLQFPNYSSELNVNALELDDSALYLCASSLAGGRSPDRSEQYFGPGTRLTVT.

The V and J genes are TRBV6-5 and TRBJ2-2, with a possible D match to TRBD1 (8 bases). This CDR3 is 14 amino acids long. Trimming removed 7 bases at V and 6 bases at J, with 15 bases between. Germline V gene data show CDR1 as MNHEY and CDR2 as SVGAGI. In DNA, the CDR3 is TGTGCCAGCACCCTAACAGGGGGGGCCGGGGAGCTGTTTTTT. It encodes CASTLTGGAGELFF.

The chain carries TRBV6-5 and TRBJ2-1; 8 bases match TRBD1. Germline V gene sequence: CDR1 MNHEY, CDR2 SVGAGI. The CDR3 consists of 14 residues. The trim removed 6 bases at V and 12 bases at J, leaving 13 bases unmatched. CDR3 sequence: CASSRDRNDRGQFF. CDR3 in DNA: TGTGCCAGCAGCCGGGACAGGAACGACAGGGGGCAGTTCTTC.